A single sample is the source of the 8 T cell receptor beta chains below, sequenced in a study of blood T cell repertoires in COVID-19. Produced via immunoSEQ multiplex PCR; TCRdb's table is partial and in-frame only. The data show 97,000 or so clones, with 82% seen just once and less than 11% held by the top ten. The sequenced sample consisted of peripheral blood. These receptor sequences come from a man between 65 and 85 years old with acute or convalescent COVID-19.

J is TRBJ2-3 and V is TRBV5-1; D gene uncertain. The germline V gene has CDR1 SGHRS and CDR2 YFSETQ. The V and J ends lost 4 bases and 0 bases respectively, with 12 bases between them. CDR3 length equals 15 residues. The DNA of the CDR3 is TGCGCCAGCAGCCCTAATCCTTCTAGCACAGATACGCAGTATTTT. Its translation: CASSPNPSSTDTQYF.

This clone was recorded a few times. The chain recombines TRBV7-2 with TRBJ1-6; the D gene is possibly TRBD1 (6 bases). V gave up 6 bases and J gave up 9 bases, with 12 bases separating them. The CDR3 runs 13 residues. Germline CDR1 is SGHTA and CDR2 is FQGNSA. For the CDR3, the DNA is TGTGCCAGCAGGTGGATGGGGGCTTCACCCCTCCACTTT. Residues: CASRWMGASPLHF.

The chain uses TRBV27 and TRBJ2-2; D is unclear. The ends were cut back, 5 bases at V and 5 bases at J, with 12 bases in the middle. The CDR3 contains 14 residues. Germline CDR1 reads MNHEY; CDR2 reads SMNVEV (reference sequence). CDR3 nucleotide sequence: TGTGCCAGCAGTCTTCGGGTGGTAACCGGGGAGCTGTTTTTT. Protein: CASSLRVVTGELFF.

The chain employs TRBV29-1 and TRBJ1-5, with D maybe TRBD1 (5 bases). This CDR3 spans 14 amino acids. Per germline, CDR1 SQVTM and CDR2 ANQGSEA. Trimming stripped 6 bases from V and 1 base from J, with 13 bases between. The CDR3 nucleotides read TGCAGCGTAAGCCAGGGTACGAGCAATCAGCCCCAGCATTTT. As protein: CSVSQGTSNQPQHF.

V gene TRBV6-6 combines with J gene TRBJ1-1; 8 positions agree with TRBD1. CDR3 size: 15 residues. Trimming at V came to 4 bases and at J to 4 bases, leaving 8 bases not matched to a gene. The germline V gene has CDR1 MNHNY and CDR2 SVGAGI (reference sequence). CDR3 in amino acids: CASSFQQGVVTEAFF. In DNA, the CDR3 is TGTGCCAGCAGTTTTCAACAGGGGGTTGTCACTGAAGCTTTCTTT.

This chain joins TRBV18 and TRBJ2-7; D remains ambiguous. Germline loops: CDR1 KGHSH, CDR2 LQKENI. This CDR3 is 13 amino acids long. Deletions cut 6 bases from V and 6 bases from J, with 15 bases between. The CDR3: CASSRVKESEQYF. The CDR3 bases are TGTGCCAGCTCTCGCGTTAAAGAGTCCGAGCAGTACTTC.

This rearrangement joins TRBV6-6 to TRBJ2-1; 9 bases are a match to TRBD2. J lost 6 bases, V lost 5 bases, and 8 bases had no gene match. This CDR3 is built from 15 residues. CDR1 is MNHNY, CDR2 SVGAGI, per germline (reference sequence). DNA for the CDR3: TGTGCCAGCAGTAGCCGACCGCGGGAGGGCAATGAGCAGTTCTTC. Its protein product is CASSSRPREGNEQFF.

This clone has only a few counts. This sequence joins TRBV7-3 and TRBJ1-2; weak D call: TRBD1 (5 bases). Trimming shortened V by 3 bases and J by 2 bases, and 13 bases separated the two germline ends. The CDR3 extends over 15 amino acids. Germline assignment: CDR1 SGHTA and CDR2 FQGTGA. Here the CDR3 DNA reads TGTGCCAGCAGCTTGGCAAGGGGTTCCAACTATGGCTACACCTTC. Translating gives CASSLARGSNYGYTF. Complete variable domain (other parts from reference TRBV7-3 and TRBJ1-2): GAGVSQTPSNKVTEKGKYVELRCDPISGHTALYWYRQSLGQGPEFLIYFQGTGAADDSGLPNDRFFAVRPEGSVSTLKIQRTERGDSAVYLCASSLARGSNYGYTFGSGTRLTVV.